The rows below give T cell receptor beta chains drawn from one sample of a study of T cell responses to AZD1222 COVID-19 vaccine. Produced via immunoSEQ multiplex PCR; TCRdb's table is partial and in-frame only. Of 45,000 to 65,000 clones listed, approximately 89% are singletons. Material: peripheral blood, obtained on day 0 of AZD1222 vaccination. The receptors were gathered from an adult in good health. CDR3s include the opening cysteine and the closing phenylalanine or tryptophan. Fields, in order: V gene, clone size, D gene, J gene, CDR3 DNA, CDR3 protein. A D gene is named only where the DNA matches it firmly. Clone size appears in some rows only: once, few, many, or a class for an expanded clone.

>TRBV7-9|.|.|TRBJ1-4
TGTGCCAGCAGCCCCCAGGGCAGGGGCAATGAAAAACTGTTTTTT
CASSPQGRGNEKLFF
>TRBV5-4|.|TRBD2|TRBJ2-5
TGTGCCAGCAGGGCTGGAGGGAGGGCCCCGGGGGAGACCCAGTACTTC
CASRAGGRAPGETQYF
>TRBV7-2|.|.|TRBJ1-2
TGTGCCAGCAGCTTGATACGACAGCGTCCTAACTATGGCTACACCTTC
CASSLIRQRPNYGYTF
>TRBV5-6|once|TRBD2|TRBJ2-1
TGTGCCAGCAGCTCGCCGGGACTAGCCCCCTACAATGAGCAGTTCTTC
CASSSPGLAPYNEQFF
>TRBV13|.|TRBD1|TRBJ2-7
TGTGCCAGCAGCCGCGACAGGGCCCCAACTCCTATCCCCTACGAGCAGTACTTC
CASSRDRAPTPIPYEQYF
>TRBV5-1|.|.|TRBJ2-3
TGCGCCAGCACCCAAGGCCGGGATCAGACAGATACGCAGTATTTT
CASTQGRDQTDTQYF
>TRBV19|.|.|TRBJ2-5
TGTGCCAGTAGTGGGACTGCGAGAGAGACCCAGTACTTC
CASSGTARETQYF
>TRBV13|few|TRBD1|TRBJ1-3
TGTGCCAGCAGCTCATCCCGGGACAGGGTTAAGATCGCTGGAAACACCATATATTTT
CASSSSRDRVKIAGNTIYF
>TRBV3-1/TRBV3-2|.|.|TRBJ2-7
TGTGCCAGCAGCCAATCCGGACAGTATTACGAGCAGTACTTC
CASSQSGQYYEQYF
>TRBV2|.|TRBD2|TRBJ2-1
TGTGCCAGCAGTGCTGGACTAGCGGGAATAAATGAGCAGTTCTTC
CASSAGLAGINEQFF
>TRBV6-5|.|.|TRBJ1-6
TGTGCCAGTCAGGGGAATTCCCTGCACTTT
CASQGNSLHF
>TRBV7-6|.|TRBD2|TRBJ2-1
TGTGCCAGCAGCCATAGAACCGGGACTAGCGGTAATGAGCAGTTCTTC
CASSHRTGTSGNEQFF
>TRBV7-2|.|.|TRBJ1-3
TGTGCCAGCAGCTCGTCCCTGAGCTCTGGAAACACCATATATTTT
CASSSSLSSGNTIYF
>TRBV28|.|.|TRBJ1-6
TGTGCCAGCAGTTCGTTGGGGGGGACCTATAATTCACCCCTCCACTTT
CASSSLGGTYNSPLHF